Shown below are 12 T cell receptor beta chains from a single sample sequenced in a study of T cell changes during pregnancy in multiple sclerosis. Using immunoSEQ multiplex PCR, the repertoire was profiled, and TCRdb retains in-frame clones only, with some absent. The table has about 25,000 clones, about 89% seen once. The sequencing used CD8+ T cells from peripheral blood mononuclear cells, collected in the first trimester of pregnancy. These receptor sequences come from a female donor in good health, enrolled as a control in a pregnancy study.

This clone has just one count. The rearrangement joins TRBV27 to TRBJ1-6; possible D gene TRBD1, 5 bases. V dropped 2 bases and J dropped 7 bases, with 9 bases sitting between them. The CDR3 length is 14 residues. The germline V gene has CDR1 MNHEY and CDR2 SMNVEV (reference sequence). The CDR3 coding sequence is TGTGCCAGCAGTTTACCAGGGAAGAATTCACCCCTCCACTTT. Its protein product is CASSLPGKNSPLHF.

The DNA for the CDR3 is TGTGCCAGCAGTTTAAGACAGCCCAATTCACCCCTCCACTTT. Translating gives CASSLRQPNSPLHF. The chain has TRBV6-5 and TRBJ1-6, with D perhaps TRBD1 (5 bases). Germline V gives CDR1 MNHEY, CDR2 SVGAGI. This CDR3 has 14 amino acids. V gave up 4 bases and J gave up 7 bases, with 11 bases separating them.

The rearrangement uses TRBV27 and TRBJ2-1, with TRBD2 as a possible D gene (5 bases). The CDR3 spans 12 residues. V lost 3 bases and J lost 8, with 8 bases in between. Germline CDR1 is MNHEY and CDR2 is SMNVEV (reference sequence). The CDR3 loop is CASSFLGDEQFF. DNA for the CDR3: TGTGCCAGCAGTTTTCTGGGAGATGAGCAGTTCTTC.

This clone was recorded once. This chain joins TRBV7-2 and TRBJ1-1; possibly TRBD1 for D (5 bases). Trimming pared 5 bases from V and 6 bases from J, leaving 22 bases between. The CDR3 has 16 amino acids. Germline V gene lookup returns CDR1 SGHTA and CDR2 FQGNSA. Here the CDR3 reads CASSPVGGGQSSEAFF. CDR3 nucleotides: TGTGCCAGCAGCCCTGTGGGGGGAGGGCAGTCTTCTGAAGCTTTCTTT. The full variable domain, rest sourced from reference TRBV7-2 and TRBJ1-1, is GAGVSQSPSNKVTEKGKDVELRCDPISGHTALYWYRQSLGQGLEFLIYFQGNSAPDKSGLPSDRFSAERTGGSVSTLTIQRTQQEDSAVYLCASSPVGGGQSSEAFFGQGTRLTVV.

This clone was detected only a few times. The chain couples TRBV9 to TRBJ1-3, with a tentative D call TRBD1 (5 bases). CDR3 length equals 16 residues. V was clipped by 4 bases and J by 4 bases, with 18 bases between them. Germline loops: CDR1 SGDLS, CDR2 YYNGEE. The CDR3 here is CASSPEGGREGNTIYF. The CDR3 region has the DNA TGTGCCAGCAGCCCCGAGGGAGGCAGGGAAGGAAACACCATATATTTT.

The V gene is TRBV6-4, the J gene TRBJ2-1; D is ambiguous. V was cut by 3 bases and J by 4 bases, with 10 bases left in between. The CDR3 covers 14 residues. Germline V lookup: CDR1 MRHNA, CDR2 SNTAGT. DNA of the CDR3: TGTGCCAGCAGTGAAGTCTACCCGTACAATGAGCAGTTCTTC. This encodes CASSEVYPYNEQFF.

The DNA of the CDR3 is TGTGCCAGCAGTTTATCGACAGGGTACACCGGGGAGCTGTTTTTT. It yields the protein CASSLSTGYTGELFF. The chain has TRBV28 and TRBJ2-2; 7 positions agree with TRBD1. The CDR3 totals 15 residues. From germline, CDR1 is MDHEN and CDR2 SYDVKM. Germline trimming cut 1 base from V and 3 bases from J; bases unmatched to any gene: 2.

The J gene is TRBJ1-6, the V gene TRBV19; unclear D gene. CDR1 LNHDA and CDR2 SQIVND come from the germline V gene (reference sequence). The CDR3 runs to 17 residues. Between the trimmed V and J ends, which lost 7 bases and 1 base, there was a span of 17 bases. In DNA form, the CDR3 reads TGTGCCAGTACCCGCCGTGGAGGGTGGTCCTATAATTCACCCCTCCACTTT. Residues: CASTRRGGWSYNSPLHF.

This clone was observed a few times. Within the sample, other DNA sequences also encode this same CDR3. The CDR3 DNA reads as TGTGCCAGCAGTGAGGGGGCCAACCAGCCCCAGCATTTT. This gives the protein CASSEGANQPQHF. The chain is built from TRBV6-4 and TRBJ1-5, with TRBD1 as a possible D gene (6 bases). Trimming removed 3 bases at V and 7 bases at J, with 10 bases between. CDR3 length: 13 amino acids. Germline CDR1 is MRHNA and CDR2 is SNTAGT.

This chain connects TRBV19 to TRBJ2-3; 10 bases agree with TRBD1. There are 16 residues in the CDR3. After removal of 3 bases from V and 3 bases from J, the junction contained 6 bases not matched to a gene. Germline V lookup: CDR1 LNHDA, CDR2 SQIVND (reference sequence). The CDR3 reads CASSISPGQGTDTQYF. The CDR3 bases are TGTGCCAGTAGTATCAGCCCGGGACAGGGGACAGATACGCAGTATTTT.

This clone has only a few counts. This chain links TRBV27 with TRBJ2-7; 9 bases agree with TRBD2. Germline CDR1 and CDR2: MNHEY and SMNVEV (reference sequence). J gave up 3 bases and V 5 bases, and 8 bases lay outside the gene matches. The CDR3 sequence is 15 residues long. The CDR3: CASSTSGTSFYEQYF. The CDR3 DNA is TGTGCCAGCAGTACGTCCGGGACTAGCTTCTACGAGCAGTACTTC.

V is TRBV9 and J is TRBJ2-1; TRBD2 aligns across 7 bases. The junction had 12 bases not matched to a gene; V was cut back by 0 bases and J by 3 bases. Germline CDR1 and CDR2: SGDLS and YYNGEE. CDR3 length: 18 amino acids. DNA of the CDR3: TGTGCCAGCAGCGTAGCTACAGGAGGGAGGACTAGCTACAATGAGCAGTTCTTC. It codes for CASSVATGGRTSYNEQFF.